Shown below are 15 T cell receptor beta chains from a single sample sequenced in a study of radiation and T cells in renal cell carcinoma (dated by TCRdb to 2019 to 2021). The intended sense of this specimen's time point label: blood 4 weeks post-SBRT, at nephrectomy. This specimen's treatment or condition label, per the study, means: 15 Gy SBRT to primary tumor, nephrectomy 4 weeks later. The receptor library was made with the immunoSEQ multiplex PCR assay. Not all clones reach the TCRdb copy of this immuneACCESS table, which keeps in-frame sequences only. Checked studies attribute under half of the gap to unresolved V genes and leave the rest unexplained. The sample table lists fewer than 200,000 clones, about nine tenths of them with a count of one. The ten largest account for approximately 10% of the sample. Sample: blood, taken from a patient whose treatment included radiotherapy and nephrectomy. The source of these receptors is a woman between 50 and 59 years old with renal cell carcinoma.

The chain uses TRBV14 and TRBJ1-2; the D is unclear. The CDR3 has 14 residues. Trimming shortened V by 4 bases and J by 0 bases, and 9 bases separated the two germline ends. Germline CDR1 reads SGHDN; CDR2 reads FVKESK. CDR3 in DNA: TGTGCCAGCAGCCCAGTGACAACTAACTATGGCTACACCTTC. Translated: CASSPVTTNYGYTF.

The chain's CDR3 is CASSLDRDQPQHF. Written as DNA, the CDR3 is TGTGCCAGCAGCTTAGACCGAGATCAGCCCCAGCATTTT. This chain links TRBV7-2 with TRBJ1-5, with D uncertain. The CDR3 length is 13 residues. The V end lost 1 base, the J end lost 5 bases, and 6 bases lay between the germline ends. CDR1 is SGHTA and CDR2 is FQGNSA in the germline V gene.

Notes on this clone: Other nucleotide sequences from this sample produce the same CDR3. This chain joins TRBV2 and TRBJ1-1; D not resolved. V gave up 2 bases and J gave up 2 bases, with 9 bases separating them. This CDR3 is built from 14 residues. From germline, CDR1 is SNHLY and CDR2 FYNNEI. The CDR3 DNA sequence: TGTGCCAGCAGTGAATATTGGGGTAACACTGAAGCTTTCTTT. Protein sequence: CASSEYWGNTEAFF.

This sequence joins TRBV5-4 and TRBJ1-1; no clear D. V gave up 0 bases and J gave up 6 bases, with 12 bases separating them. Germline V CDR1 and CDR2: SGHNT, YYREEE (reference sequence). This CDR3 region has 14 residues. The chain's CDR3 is CASSLAHGGAEAFF. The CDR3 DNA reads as TGTGCCAGCAGCTTGGCACACGGAGGCGCTGAAGCTTTCTTT.

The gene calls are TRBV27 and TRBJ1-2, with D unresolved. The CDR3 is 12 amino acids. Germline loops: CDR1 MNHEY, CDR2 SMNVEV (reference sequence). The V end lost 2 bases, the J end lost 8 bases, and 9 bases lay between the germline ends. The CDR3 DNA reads TGTGCCAGCAGTTTAGAAGGGTACGGCTACACCTTC. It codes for CASSLEGYGYTF.

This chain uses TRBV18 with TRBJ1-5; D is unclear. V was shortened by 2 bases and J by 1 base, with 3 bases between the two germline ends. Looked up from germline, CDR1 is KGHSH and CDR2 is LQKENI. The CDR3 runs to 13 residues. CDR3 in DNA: TGTGCCAGCTCACCAGGGAGCAATCAGCCCCAGCATTTT. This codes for CASSPGSNQPQHF. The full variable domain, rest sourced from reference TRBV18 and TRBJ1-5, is NAGVMQNPRHLVRRRGQEARLRCSPMKGHSHVYWYRQLPEEGLKFMVYLQKENIIDESGMPKERFSAEFPKEGPSILRIQQVVRGDSAAYFCASSPGSNQPQHFGDGTRLSIL.

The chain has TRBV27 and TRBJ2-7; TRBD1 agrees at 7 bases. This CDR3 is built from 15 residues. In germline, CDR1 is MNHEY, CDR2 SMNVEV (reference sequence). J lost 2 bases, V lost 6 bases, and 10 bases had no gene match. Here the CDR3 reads CASRATGSGTYEQYF. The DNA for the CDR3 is TGTGCCAGCAGAGCGACAGGGTCAGGCACCTACGAGCAGTACTTC.

Written as DNA, the CDR3 is TGTGCCAGCAGCCACCCTGGAGGCAGCTCCTACAATGAGCAGTTCTTC. This translates into CASSHPGGSSYNEQFF. The chain uses TRBV28 and TRBJ2-1; the D gene is possibly TRBD2 (5 bases). V lost 6 bases to trimming and J lost 0 bases, with 15 bases between them. The germline gives CDR1 MDHEN, CDR2 SYDVKM. The CDR3 sequence is 16 residues long.

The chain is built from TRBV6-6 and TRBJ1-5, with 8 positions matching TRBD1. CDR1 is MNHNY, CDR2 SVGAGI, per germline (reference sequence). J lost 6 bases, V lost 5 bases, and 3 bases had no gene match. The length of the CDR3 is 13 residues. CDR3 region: CASSRQGAQPQHF. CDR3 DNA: TGTGCCAGCAGTAGGCAGGGGGCTCAGCCCCAGCATTTT.

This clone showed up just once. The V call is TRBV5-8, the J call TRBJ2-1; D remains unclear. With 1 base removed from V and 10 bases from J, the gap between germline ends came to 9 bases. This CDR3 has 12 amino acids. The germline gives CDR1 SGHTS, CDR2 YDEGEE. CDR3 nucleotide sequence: TGTGCCAGCAGCTTGATAGGTTTCGAGCAGTTCTTC. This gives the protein CASSLIGFEQFF.

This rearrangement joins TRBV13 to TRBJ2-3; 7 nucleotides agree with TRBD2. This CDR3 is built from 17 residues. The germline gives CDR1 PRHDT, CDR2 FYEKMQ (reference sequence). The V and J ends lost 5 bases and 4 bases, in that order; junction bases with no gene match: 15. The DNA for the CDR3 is TGTGCCAGCAGCGCTGGGGACTACCAGAACCAAGCAGATACGCAGTATTTT. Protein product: CASSAGDYQNQADTQYF. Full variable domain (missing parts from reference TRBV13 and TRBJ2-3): AAGVIQSPRHLIKEKRETATLKCYPIPRHDTVYWYQQGPGQDPQFLISFYEKMQSDKGSIPDRFSAQQFSDYHSELNMSSLELGDSALYFCASSAGDYQNQADTQYFGPGTRLTVL.

The CDR3 spells CASSETYRNEQFF. The DNA of the CDR3 is TGTGCCAGCAGTGAAACCTATAGGAATGAGCAGTTCTTC. The J gene is TRBJ2-1, the V gene TRBV6-1; no clear D. There are 13 residues in the CDR3. V shed 2 bases and J shed 7 bases, with 9 bases lying between them. Germline assignment: CDR1 MNHNS and CDR2 SASEGT.

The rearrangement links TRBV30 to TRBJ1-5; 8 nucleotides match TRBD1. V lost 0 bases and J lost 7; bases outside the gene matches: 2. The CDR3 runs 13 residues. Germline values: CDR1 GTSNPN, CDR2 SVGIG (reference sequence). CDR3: CAWSVGTGQPQHF. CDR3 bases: TGTGCCTGGAGTGTAGGGACAGGACAGCCCCAGCATTTT. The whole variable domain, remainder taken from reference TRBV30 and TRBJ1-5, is SQTIHQWPATLVQPVGSPLSLECTVEGTSNPNLYWYRQAAGRGLQLLFYSVGIGQISSEVPQNLSASRPQDRQFILSSKKLLLSDSGFYLCAWSVGTGQPQHFGDGTRLSIL.

The CDR3 reads CASSLAGANSPLHF. CDR3 nucleotide sequence: TGTGCCAGCAGCTTAGCAGGGGCGAATTCACCCCTCCACTTT. The V gene is TRBV7-2, the J gene TRBJ1-6; D is perhaps TRBD1 (5 bases). Germline loops: CDR1 SGHTA, CDR2 FQGNSA. The CDR3 loop spans 14 amino acids. Deletions cut 0 bases from V and 7 bases from J, with 7 bases between.

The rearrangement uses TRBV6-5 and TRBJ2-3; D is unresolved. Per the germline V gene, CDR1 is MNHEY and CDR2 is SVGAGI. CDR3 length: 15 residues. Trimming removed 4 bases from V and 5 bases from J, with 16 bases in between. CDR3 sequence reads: CASSWTSSAEDTQYF. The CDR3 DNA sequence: TGTGCCAGCAGTTGGACCTCATCCGCCGAAGATACGCAGTATTTT.